One sample yielded the 23 T cell receptor beta chains listed below, sequenced in a study of blood T cell repertoires in COVID-19. Only in-frame clones appear in the TCRdb table, and some are missing; sequencing was by immunoSEQ multiplex PCR. This table has 300,000 to 350,000 clones, around 90% appearing once. The sample comprised PBMCs or T cells enriched from blood (not recorded which). The origin of the receptors is a young man who had recovered from COVID-19.

The gene calls are TRBV6-2 or TRBV6-3 and TRBJ2-1; 11 nucleotides agree with TRBD1. CDR1 is MNHEY and CDR2 is SVGEGT in the germline V gene. V gave up 6 bases and J gave up 2 bases; unmatched junction bases: 3. The CDR3 sequence is 15 residues long. The CDR3 spells CASSQGQGAYNEQFF. The CDR3 region has the DNA TGTGCCAGCAGCCAGGGACAGGGGGCCTACAATGAGCAGTTCTTC.

This chain joins TRBV7-9 and TRBJ1-3, with D hard to call. Trimming pared 2 bases from V and 0 bases from J, leaving 5 bases between. The CDR3 runs 14 residues. Germline V gene lookup returns CDR1 SEHNR and CDR2 FQNEAQ (reference sequence). CDR3 sequence: CASSLSVSGNTIYF. CDR3 sequence (DNA): TGTGCCAGCAGCTTATCCGTCTCTGGAAACACCATATATTTT.

The rearrangement links TRBV28 to TRBJ1-1, with 8 nucleotides matching TRBD1. The CDR3 length is 16 residues. The V and J ends lost 1 base and 5 bases, in that order; junction bases with no gene match: 9. Germline CDR1 MDHEN, CDR2 SYDVKM. CDR3 DNA sequence: TGTGCCAGCAGTTTATTCAGGGCAGGGGGCGGGACTGAAGCTTTCTTT. It encodes CASSLFRAGGGTEAFF.

The rearrangement joins TRBV5-1 to TRBJ2-2; the match to TRBD2 covers 8 bases. CDR3 length: 15 residues. Trimming cost V 4 bases and J 0 bases; bases outside gene matches: 2. The V gene's germline CDR1 is SGHRS and CDR2 YFSETQ. The CDR3 protein is CASSPAGANTGELFF. The CDR3 bases are TGCGCCAGCAGCCCAGCGGGGGCGAACACCGGGGAGCTGTTTTTT.

The chain recombines TRBV9 with TRBJ2-3, with a tentative D call TRBD1 (6 bases). Looked up from germline, CDR1 is SGDLS and CDR2 is YYNGEE. Trimming left V 2 bases short and J 2 bases short, with 12 bases between. The CDR3 is 15 amino acids. The CDR3 region has the DNA TGTGCCAGCAGCGTTACAGGGTTCGACACAGATACGCAGTATTTT. The encoded protein is CASSVTGFDTDTQYF. Supplemented by reference TRBV9 and TRBJ2-3, the full variable domain reads DSGVTQTPKHLITATGQRVTLRCSPRSGDLSVYWYQQSLDQGLQFLIQYYNGEERAKGNILERFSAQQFPDLHSELNLSSLELGDSALYFCASSVTGFDTDTQYFGPGTRLTVL.

The chain carries TRBV10-3 and TRBJ2-7; no firm D call. Germline V CDR1 and CDR2: ENHRY, SYGVKD. V lost 4 bases, J lost 1 base, and 11 bases lay in between. The CDR3 is 14 amino acids. For the CDR3, the DNA is TGTGCCATCAGTGTAGAGAGCCCTTCCTACGAGCAGTACTTC. Translation gives CAISVESPSYEQYF.

The chain combines TRBV6-1 with TRBJ1-1; 7 positions match TRBD1. CDR1 MNHNS and CDR2 SASEGT come from the germline V gene. The V and J ends lost 2 bases and 3 bases, in that order; junction bases with no gene match: 6. CDR3 length: 15 amino acids. This chain's CDR3 is CASSEKGARDTEAFF. The CDR3 DNA is TGTGCCAGCAGTGAAAAGGGGGCGCGGGACACTGAAGCTTTCTTT.

This clone was counted a single time. The rearrangement links TRBV5-1 to TRBJ2-7, with 10 nucleotides matching TRBD2. Germline V gene lookup returns CDR1 SGHRS and CDR2 YFSETQ. The CDR3 has 15 residues. The junction had 9 bases not matched to a gene; V was cut back by 7 bases and J by 2 bases. This chain's CDR3 is CASGRSGGPTYEQYF. In DNA, the CDR3 is TGCGCCAGCGGCCGTAGCGGGGGGCCAACCTACGAGCAGTACTTC.

This clone was recorded a few times. The CDR3 nucleotides read TGTGCCAGCAGCTCCCGAACAGGGGGTAGTAGCTATGGCTACACCTTC. It yields the protein CASSSRTGGSSYGYTF. The chain uses TRBV11-3 and TRBJ1-2, with 8 bases matching TRBD1. Unmatched junction bases numbered 11, after V lost 4 bases and J lost 4 bases. The CDR3 has 16 residues. Germline V gives CDR1 SGHNT, CDR2 YENEEA. Complete variable domain (other parts from reference TRBV11-3 and TRBJ1-2): EAGVVQSPRYKIIEKKQPVAFWCNPISGHNTLYWYLQNLGQGPELLIRYENEEAVDDSQLPKDRFSAERLKGVDSTLKIQPAELGDSAVYLCASSSRTGGSSYGYTFGSGTRLTVV.

The rearrangement uses TRBV30 and TRBJ1-5; 9 bases match TRBD1. With V trimmed by 0 bases and J by 6 bases, 9 bases remained unmatched. This CDR3 is built from 16 residues. In germline, CDR1 is GTSNPN, CDR2 SVGIG (reference sequence). The CDR3 DNA is TGTGCCTGGAGTGTTTCTGGACAGGGGATCGCTCAGCCCCAGCATTTT. Protein: CAWSVSGQGIAQPQHF.

V is TRBV9 and J is TRBJ1-1; D remains ambiguous. V lost 3 bases and J 1 base, leaving 4 bases between the germline ends. CDR1 and CDR2 from the germline V gene are SGDLS and YYNGEE. This CDR3 contains 12 residues. In DNA, the CDR3 is TGTGCCAGCAGCGCACAGAACACTGAAGCTTTCTTT. It is translated as CASSAQNTEAFF.

V is TRBV28 and J is TRBJ2-7; 7 nucleotides line up with TRBD1. The CDR3 is 12 amino acids. Losses at the gene ends were 6 bases for V and 6 bases for J; bases not matched to a gene: 5. In germline, CDR1 is MDHEN, CDR2 SYDVKM. CDR3 nucleotides: TGTGCCAGCAGGGACAGGAATCGCGAGCAGTACTTC. Its protein product is CASRDRNREQYF.

V is TRBV28 and J is TRBJ1-1; no clear D gene. V was shortened by 5 bases and J by 4 bases, with 17 bases between the two germline ends. Germline CDR1 MDHEN, CDR2 SYDVKM. CDR3 length: 15 amino acids. The CDR3 is CASSPLGHVTTEAFF. As DNA, the CDR3 is TGTGCCAGCAGTCCCCTAGGCCACGTCACCACTGAAGCTTTCTTT.

The chain couples TRBV7-3 to TRBJ2-4; the match to TRBD2 covers 10 bases. The germline gives CDR1 SGHTA, CDR2 FQGTGA. The CDR3 extends over 13 amino acids. The V gene end was trimmed by 1 base and the J gene end by 15 bases; junction bases not matched to a gene: 6. CDR3 amino acids: CASSLSSGGLWYF. The CDR3 bases are TGTGCCAGCAGCTTAAGTAGCGGGGGGCTTTGGTACTTC.

DNA for the CDR3: TGTGCCAGCAGCTTAGGTATCTATAACACTGAAGCTTTCTTT. Protein: CASSLGIYNTEAFF. The J gene is TRBJ1-1, the V gene TRBV7-9, with unresolved D. This CDR3 region has 14 residues. CDR1 SEHNR and CDR2 FQNEAQ come from the germline V gene (reference sequence). Between the trimmed V and J ends, which lost 1 base and 2 bases, there was a span of 8 bases.

This chain connects TRBV3-1 (or the pseudogene TRBV3-2) to TRBJ1-6; 7 nucleotides agree with TRBD1. Germline V lookup: CDR1 LGHDT, CDR2 YNNKEL (reference sequence). The CDR3 totals 16 residues. Unmatched junction bases numbered 9, after V lost 4 bases and J lost 6 bases. In nucleotides, the CDR3 is TGTGCCAGCAGCCTACGGACAGGCTTGACTAATTCACCCCTCCACTTT. It codes for CASSLRTGLTNSPLHF.

The chain uses TRBV5-1 and TRBJ2-3; 7 bases agree with TRBD2. The length of the CDR3 is 15 residues. Losses at the gene ends were 4 bases for V and 4 bases for J; bases not matched to a gene: 9. Looked up from germline, CDR1 is SGHRS and CDR2 is YFSETQ. The CDR3 sequence is CASSPSLTSADTQYF. For the CDR3, the DNA is TGCGCCAGCAGCCCTAGTTTAACTAGCGCAGATACGCAGTATTTT.

The chain carries TRBV11-2 and TRBJ2-5; 13 bases match TRBD2. Germline values: CDR1 SGHAT, CDR2 FQNNGV. The CDR3 spans 16 residues. Losses at the gene ends were 4 bases for V and 1 base for J; bases not matched to a gene: 3. The CDR3 is CASSSTSGGFQETQYF. The CDR3, as DNA: TGTGCCAGCAGCTCGACTAGCGGGGGGTTCCAAGAGACCCAGTACTTC. Variable domain in full (rest from reference TRBV11-2 and TRBJ2-5): EAGVAQSPRYKIIEKRQSVAFWCNPISGHATLYWYQQILGQGPKLLIQFQNNGVVDDSQLPKDRFSAERLKGVDSTLKIQPAKLEDSAVYLCASSSTSGGFQETQYFGPGTRLLVL.

The sample holds one count of this clone. The chain recombines TRBV6-9 with TRBJ2-1; 7 bases fit TRBD1. After removal of 9 bases from V and 5 bases from J, the junction contained 7 bases not matched to a gene. Per germline, CDR1 MNHGY and CDR2 SVAAGI. This CDR3 contains 13 residues. CDR3 loop: CARPGTVNNEQFF. The CDR3 coding sequence is TGTGCCAGGCCCGGGACAGTTAACAATGAGCAGTTCTTC.

The chain carries TRBV18 and TRBJ2-4; D is possibly TRBD2 (6 bases). V was cut by 3 bases and J by 0 bases, with 9 bases left in between. Germline V lookup: CDR1 KGHSH, CDR2 LQKENI. The CDR3 extends over 15 amino acids. The CDR3 region is CASSPGGLAKNIQYF. The CDR3 DNA reads as TGTGCCAGCTCACCGGGGGGACTAGCCAAAAACATTCAGTACTTC.

The CDR3 DNA follows: TGTGCCAGCAGCTTAGAGCGAGCGGGGGGAACCTACAATGAGCAGTTCTTC. This codes for CASSLERAGGTYNEQFF. The chain uses TRBV11-3 and TRBJ2-1, with TRBD2 matching 9 bases. CDR1 and CDR2 from the germline V gene are SGHNT and YENEEA. The CDR3 length is 17 residues. V lost 0 bases and J lost 2; bases outside the gene matches: 5.

The chain employs TRBV6-5 and TRBJ1-2, with D uncertain. The CDR3 spans 14 residues. Trimming shortened V by 2 bases and J by 3 bases, and 10 bases separated the two germline ends. Per the germline V gene, CDR1 is MNHEY and CDR2 is SVGAGI. The CDR3 here is CASSYAGIDYGYTF. CDR3 DNA sequence: TGTGCCAGCAGTTACGCCGGGATTGACTATGGCTACACCTTC.

The chain joins TRBV7-9 to TRBJ1-3, with D hard to call. The CDR3 loop spans 15 amino acids. V lost 4 bases to trimming and J lost 0 bases, with 10 bases between them. Germline-derived CDR1 and CDR2 are SEHNR and FQNEAQ (reference sequence). This CDR3 is CASSSQRSSGNTIYF. CDR3 bases: TGTGCCAGCAGCTCTCAGAGGAGCTCTGGAAACACCATATATTTT.